This T cell receptor (beta chain) was recovered during a study of blood T cell repertoires in COVID-19. Across the study: There were acute and convalescent COVID-19 samples, and they came from the United States, Italy and Spain. Sources were T cells, B-cell-depleted T cells, or PBMCs; the material itself was cDNA or gDNA.

This CDR3 spans 12 amino acids. V was trimmed by 2 bases and J by 4 bases, leaving 4 bases between them. Germline loops: CDR1 KGHSH, CDR2 LQKENI. In the study's own analysis: Amplification of reference gene primers was used by the study to estimate nucleated cell counts. The data were produced by immunoSEQ multiplex PCR, yet TCRdb's version contains in-frame clones alone and is incomplete. V and J calls and clone size come straight from that table; D and trimming were deduced from the DNA. Here the sample spans around 180,000 clones, about 86% being singletons. Material for sequencing was peripheral blood. The chain couples TRBV18 to TRBJ2-3; no firm D call. This receptor was obtained from a young woman with active or convalescent COVID-19. CDR3 loop: CASSPSADTQYF. CDR3 coding DNA: TGTGCCAGCTCACCAAGCGCAGATACGCAGTATTTT.